These 3 T cell receptor beta chains share one sample of origin, sequenced in a study of blood T cell repertoires in COVID-19. Clones were sequenced by immunoSEQ multiplex PCR, and TCRdb holds only the in-frame ones, with some missing. This table has some 270,000 clones, approximately 83% appearing once. Sequencing input: peripheral blood. Receptor source: a woman aged 70 to 79 with acute or convalescent COVID-19.

The chain joins TRBV3-1 (or the pseudogene TRBV3-2) to TRBJ2-7, with D possibly TRBD2 on 6 matching bases. CDR1 is LGHDT, CDR2 YNNKEL, per germline (reference sequence). The CDR3 spans 13 residues. The V and J ends lost 4 bases and 10 bases respectively, with 17 bases between them. DNA for the CDR3: TGTGCCAGCAGCCCCTTTTTGGAGGGCGACCAGTACTTC. Residues: CASSPFLEGDQYF.

The chain is built from TRBV5-1 and TRBJ1-4; TRBD1 matches at 9 bases. The CDR3 runs to 16 residues. V was pared by 0 bases and J by 5 bases, with 5 bases of the junction left unmatched. Germline assignment: CDR1 SGHRS and CDR2 YFSETQ. The CDR3 here is CASSLEPTGGNEKLFF. Here the CDR3 DNA reads TGCGCCAGCAGCTTGGAGCCGACAGGGGGAAATGAAAAACTGTTTTTT.

This chain links TRBV5-1 with TRBJ2-7, with 9 bases identical to TRBD2. This CDR3 has 15 residues. Germline V lookup: CDR1 SGHRS, CDR2 YFSETQ. The ends lost 0 bases at V and 3 bases at J; junction bases unmatched: 4. The CDR3 nucleotides read TGCGCCAGCAGCTTGGGAGCGGGGGGCCTCTACGAGCAGTACTTC. Translating gives CASSLGAGGLYEQYF.